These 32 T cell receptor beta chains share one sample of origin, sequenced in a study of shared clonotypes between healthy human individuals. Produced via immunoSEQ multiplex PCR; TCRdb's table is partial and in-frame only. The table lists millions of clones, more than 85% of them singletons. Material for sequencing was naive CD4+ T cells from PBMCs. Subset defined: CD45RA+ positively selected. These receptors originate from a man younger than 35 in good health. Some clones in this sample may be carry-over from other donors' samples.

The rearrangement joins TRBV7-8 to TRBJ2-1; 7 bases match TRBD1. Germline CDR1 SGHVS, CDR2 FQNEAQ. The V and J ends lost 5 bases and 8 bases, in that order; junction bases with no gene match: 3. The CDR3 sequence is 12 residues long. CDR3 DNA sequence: TGTGCCAGCAGCCGCGGACAGGATGAGCAGTTCTTC. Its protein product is CASSRGQDEQFF. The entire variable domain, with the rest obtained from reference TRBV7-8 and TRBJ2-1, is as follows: GAGVSQSPRYKVAKRGQDVALRCDPISGHVSLFWYQQALGQGPEFLTYFQNEAQLDKSGLPSDRFFAERPEGSVSTLKIQRTQQEDSAVYLCASSRGQDEQFFGPGTRLTVL.

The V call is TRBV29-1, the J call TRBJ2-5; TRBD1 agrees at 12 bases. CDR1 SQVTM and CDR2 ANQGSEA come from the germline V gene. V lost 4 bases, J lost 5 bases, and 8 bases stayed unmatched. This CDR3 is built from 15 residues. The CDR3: CSVGRDRGLAETQYF. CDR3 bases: TGCAGCGTTGGGCGGGACAGGGGGCTGGCGGAGACCCAGTACTTC.

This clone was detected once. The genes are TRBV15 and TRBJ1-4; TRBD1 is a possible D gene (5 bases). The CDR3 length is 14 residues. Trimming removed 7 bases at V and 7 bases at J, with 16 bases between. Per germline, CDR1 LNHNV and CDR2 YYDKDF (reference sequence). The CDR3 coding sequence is TGTGCCACCAACCCAGGGTTACGTCTTGAAAAACTGTTTTTT. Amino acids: CATNPGLRLEKLFF.

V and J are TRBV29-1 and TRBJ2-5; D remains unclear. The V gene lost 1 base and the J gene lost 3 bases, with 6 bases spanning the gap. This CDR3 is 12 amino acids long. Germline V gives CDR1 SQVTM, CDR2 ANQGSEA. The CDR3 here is CSVEVLKETQYF. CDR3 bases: TGCAGCGTTGAAGTACTAAAAGAGACCCAGTACTTC.

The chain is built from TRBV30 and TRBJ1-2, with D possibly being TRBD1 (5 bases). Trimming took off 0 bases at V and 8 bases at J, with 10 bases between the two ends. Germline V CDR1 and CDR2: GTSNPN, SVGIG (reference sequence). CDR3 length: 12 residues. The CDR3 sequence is CAWSVGTSGYTF. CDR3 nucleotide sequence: TGTGCCTGGAGTGTGGGGACTTCGGGCTACACCTTC.

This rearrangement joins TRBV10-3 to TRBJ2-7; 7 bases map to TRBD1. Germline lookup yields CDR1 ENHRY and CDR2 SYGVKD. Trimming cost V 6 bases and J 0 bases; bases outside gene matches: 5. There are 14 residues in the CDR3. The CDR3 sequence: CAIRDDRVSYEQYF. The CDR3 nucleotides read TGTGCCATCAGGGACGACAGGGTCTCCTACGAGCAGTACTTC.

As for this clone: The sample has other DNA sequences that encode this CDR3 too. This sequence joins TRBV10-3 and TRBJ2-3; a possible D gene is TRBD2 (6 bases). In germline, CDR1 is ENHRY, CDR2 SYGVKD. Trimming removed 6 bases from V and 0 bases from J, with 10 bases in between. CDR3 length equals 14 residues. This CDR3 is CAIRGTVSTDTQYF. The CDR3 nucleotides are TGTGCCATCAGGGGGACTGTCAGCACAGATACGCAGTATTTT.

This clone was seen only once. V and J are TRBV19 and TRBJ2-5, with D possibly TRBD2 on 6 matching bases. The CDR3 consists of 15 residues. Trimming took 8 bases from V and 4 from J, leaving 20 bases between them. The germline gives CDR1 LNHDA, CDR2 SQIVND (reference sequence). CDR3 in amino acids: CASQSGTAAPETQYF. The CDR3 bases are TGTGCCAGTCAATCCGGGACTGCCGCCCCAGAGACCCAGTACTTC. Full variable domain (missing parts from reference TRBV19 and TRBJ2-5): DGGITQSPKYLFRKEGQNVTLSCEQNLNHDAMYWYRQDPGQGLRLIYYSQIVNDFQKGDIAEGYSVSREKKESFPLTVTSAQKNPTAFYLCASQSGTAAPETQYFGPGTRLLVL.

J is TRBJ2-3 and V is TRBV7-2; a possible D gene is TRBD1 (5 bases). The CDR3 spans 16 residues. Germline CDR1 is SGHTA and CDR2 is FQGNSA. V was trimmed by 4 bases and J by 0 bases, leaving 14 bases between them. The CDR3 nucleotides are TGTGCCAGCAGCTGGGAAGGGGCAGCAAGCACAGATACGCAGTATTTT. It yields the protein CASSWEGAASTDTQYF.

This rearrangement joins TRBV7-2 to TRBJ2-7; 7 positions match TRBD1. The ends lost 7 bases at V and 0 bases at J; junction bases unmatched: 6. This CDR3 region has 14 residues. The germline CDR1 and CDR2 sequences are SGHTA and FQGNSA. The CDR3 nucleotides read TGTGCCAGCACCGGACAGGCCAGCTCCTACGAGCAGTACTTC. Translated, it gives CASTGQASSYEQYF.

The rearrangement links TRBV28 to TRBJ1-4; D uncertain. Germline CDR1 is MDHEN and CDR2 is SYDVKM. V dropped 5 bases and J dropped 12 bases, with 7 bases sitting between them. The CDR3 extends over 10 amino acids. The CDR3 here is CASSGVELFF. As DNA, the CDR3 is TGTGCCAGCAGTGGAGTGGAACTGTTTTTT.

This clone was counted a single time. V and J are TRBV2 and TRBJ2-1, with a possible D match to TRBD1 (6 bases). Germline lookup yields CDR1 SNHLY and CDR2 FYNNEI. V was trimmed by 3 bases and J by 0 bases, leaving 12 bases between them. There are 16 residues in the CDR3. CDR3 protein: CASSDVSRGSYNEQFF. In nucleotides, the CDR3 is TGTGCCAGCAGTGATGTTTCCAGGGGCTCCTACAATGAGCAGTTCTTC.

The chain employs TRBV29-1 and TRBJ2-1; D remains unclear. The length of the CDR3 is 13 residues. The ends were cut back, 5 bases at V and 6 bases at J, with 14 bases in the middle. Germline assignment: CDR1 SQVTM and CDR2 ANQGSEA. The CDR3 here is CSVLRSPGNEQFF. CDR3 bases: TGCAGCGTTTTACGGTCGCCAGGCAATGAGCAGTTCTTC.

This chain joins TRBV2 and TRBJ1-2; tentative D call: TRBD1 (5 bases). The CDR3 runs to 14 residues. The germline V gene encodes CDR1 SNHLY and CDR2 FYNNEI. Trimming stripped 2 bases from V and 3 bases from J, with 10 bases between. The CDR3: CASSEQGIYYGYTF. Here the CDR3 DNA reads TGTGCCAGCAGTGAACAGGGTATTTACTATGGCTACACCTTC.

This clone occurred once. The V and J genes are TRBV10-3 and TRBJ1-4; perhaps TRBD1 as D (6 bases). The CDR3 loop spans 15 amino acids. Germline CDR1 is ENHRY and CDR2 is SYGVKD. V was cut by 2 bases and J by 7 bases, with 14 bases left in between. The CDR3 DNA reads TGTGCCATCAGTGAGCACGGGACAATCGGTGAAAAACTGTTTTTT. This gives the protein CAISEHGTIGEKLFF.

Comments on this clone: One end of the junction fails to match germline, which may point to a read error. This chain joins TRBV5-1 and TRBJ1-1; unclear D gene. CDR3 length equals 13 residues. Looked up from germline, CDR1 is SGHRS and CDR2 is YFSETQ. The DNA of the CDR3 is TGCGCCAGCAGCTTGGTGTCGAACCCTGAAGCTTTCTTT. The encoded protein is CASSLVSNPEAFF.

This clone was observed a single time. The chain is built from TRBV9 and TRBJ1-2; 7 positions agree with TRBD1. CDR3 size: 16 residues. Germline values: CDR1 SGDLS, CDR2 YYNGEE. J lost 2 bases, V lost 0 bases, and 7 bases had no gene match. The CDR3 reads CASSVDRTGKNYGYTF. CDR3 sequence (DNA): TGTGCCAGCAGCGTAGACCGGACAGGAAAGAACTATGGCTACACCTTC.

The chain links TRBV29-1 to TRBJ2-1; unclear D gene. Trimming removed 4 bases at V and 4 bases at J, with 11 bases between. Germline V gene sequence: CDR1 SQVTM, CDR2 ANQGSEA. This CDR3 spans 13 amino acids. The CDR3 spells CSVAPLTYNEQFF. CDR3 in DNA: TGCAGCGTTGCCCCCCTTACATACAATGAGCAGTTCTTC.

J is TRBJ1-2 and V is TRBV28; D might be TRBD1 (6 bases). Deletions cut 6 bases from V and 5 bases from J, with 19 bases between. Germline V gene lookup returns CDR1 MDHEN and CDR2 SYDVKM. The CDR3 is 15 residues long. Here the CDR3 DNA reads TGTGCCAGCAGCCCAGTCGGGGGCTGGAAGTATGGCTACACCTTC. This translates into CASSPVGGWKYGYTF.

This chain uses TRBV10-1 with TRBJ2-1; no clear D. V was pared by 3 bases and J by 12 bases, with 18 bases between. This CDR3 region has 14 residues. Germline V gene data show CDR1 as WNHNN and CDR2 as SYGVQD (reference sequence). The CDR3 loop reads CASSEDFAQGMQFF. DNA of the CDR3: TGCGCCAGCAGTGAAGATTTTGCTCAAGGGATGCAGTTCTTC.

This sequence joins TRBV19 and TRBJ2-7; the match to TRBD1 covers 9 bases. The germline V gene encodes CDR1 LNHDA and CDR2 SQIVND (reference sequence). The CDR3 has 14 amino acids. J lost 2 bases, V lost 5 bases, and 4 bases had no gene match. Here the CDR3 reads CASSFTGGAYEQYF. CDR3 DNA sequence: TGTGCCAGTAGTTTCACAGGGGGCGCCTACGAGCAGTACTTC.

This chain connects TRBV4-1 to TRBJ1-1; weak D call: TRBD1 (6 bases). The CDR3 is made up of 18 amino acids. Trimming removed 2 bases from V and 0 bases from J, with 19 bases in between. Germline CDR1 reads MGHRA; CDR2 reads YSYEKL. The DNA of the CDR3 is TGCGCCAGCAGCCAACACCCCGCCCCAGGGGATTTGAACACTGAAGCTTTCTTT. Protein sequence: CASSQHPAPGDLNTEAFF.

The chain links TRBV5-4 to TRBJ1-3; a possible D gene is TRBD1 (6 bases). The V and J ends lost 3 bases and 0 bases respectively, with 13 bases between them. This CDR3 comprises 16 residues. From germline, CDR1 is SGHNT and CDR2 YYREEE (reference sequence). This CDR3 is CASSSPGASSGNTIYF. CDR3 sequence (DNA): TGTGCCAGCAGCTCACCGGGGGCCAGCTCTGGAAACACCATATATTTT.

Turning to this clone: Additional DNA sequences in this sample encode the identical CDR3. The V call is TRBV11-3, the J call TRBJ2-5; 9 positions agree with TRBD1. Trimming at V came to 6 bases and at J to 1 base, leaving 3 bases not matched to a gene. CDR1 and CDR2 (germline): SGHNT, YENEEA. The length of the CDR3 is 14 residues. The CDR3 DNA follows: TGTGCCAGCAGTCAGGACAGGGGCCAAGAGACCCAGTACTTC. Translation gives CASSQDRGQETQYF.

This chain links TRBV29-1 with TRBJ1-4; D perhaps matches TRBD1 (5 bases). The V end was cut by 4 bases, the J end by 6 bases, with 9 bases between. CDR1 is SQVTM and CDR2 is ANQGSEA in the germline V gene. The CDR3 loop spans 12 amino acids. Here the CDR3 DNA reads TGCAGCGTTGTTGGGGGTGATGAAAAACTGTTTTTT. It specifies CSVVGGDEKLFF.

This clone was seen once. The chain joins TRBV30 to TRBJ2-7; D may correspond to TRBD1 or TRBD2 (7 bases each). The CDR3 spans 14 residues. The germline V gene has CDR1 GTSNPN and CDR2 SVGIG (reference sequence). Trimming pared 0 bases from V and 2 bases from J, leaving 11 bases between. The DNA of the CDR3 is TGTGCCTGGAGTGTGCAGGGGGGGACCTACGAGCAGTACTTC. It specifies CAWSVQGGTYEQYF.

The DNA for the CDR3 is TGTGCCAGCAGCGTAGGGACTAGCGGCTACACAGATACGCAGTATTTT. Residues: CASSVGTSGYTDTQYF. The chain recombines TRBV5-8 with TRBJ2-3; 11 bases are shared with TRBD2. Unmatched junction bases numbered 6, after V lost 4 bases and J lost 2 bases. CDR3 length: 16 amino acids. Germline lookup yields CDR1 SGHTS and CDR2 YDEGEE.

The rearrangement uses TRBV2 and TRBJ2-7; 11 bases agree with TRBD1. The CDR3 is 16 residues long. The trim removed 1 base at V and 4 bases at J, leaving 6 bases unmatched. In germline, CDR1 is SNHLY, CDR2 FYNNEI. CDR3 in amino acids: CASSEGSGTGGYEQYF. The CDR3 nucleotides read TGTGCCAGCAGTGAAGGAAGCGGGACAGGGGGTTACGAGCAGTACTTC.

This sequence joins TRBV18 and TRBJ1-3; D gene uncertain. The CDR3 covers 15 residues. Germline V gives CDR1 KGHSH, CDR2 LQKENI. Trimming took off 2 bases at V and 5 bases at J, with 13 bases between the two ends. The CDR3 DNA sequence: TGTGCCAGCTCACCATACCCAGGACCGAGAAACACCATATATTTT. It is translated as CASSPYPGPRNTIYF. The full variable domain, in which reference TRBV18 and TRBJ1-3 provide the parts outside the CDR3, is NAGVMQNPRHLVRRRGQEARLRCSPMKGHSHVYWYRQLPEEGLKFMVYLQKENIIDESGMPKERFSAEFPKEGPSILRIQQVVRGDSAAYFCASSPYPGPRNTIYFGEGSWLTVV.

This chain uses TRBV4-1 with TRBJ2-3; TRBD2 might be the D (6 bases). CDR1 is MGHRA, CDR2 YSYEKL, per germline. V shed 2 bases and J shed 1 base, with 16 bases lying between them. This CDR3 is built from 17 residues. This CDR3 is CASSQTGVFKGTDTQYF. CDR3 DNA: TGCGCCAGCAGCCAAACGGGAGTCTTTAAGGGCACAGATACGCAGTATTTT.

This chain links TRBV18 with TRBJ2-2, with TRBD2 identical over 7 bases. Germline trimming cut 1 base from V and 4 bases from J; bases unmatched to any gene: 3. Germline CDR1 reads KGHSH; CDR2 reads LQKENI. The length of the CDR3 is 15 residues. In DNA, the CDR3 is TGTGCCAGCTCACCACGCCTAGCGGCCACCGGGGAGCTGTTTTTT. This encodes CASSPRLAATGELFF.

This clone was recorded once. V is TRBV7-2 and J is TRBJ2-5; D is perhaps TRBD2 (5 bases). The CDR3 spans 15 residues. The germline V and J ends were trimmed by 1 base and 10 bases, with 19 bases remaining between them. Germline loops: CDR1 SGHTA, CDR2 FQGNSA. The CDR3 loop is CASSLGTYSSFDQYF. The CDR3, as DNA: TGTGCCAGCAGCTTAGGGACTTACTCCTCTTTCGACCAGTACTTC.